Listed below are T cell receptor beta chains from one sample, sequenced in a study of human T cells and chemical hapten exposure. One entry per CDR3 protein results from TCRdb running MiXCR on the RACE reads. Of some 300,000 distinct CDR3 sequences listed, about 5.4% are singletons. Source: whole blood, taken in connection with sensitization to the hapten diphenylcyclopropenone (DPC). Receptors originate from a woman under 30 with alopecia areata. Some clones in this sample may be carry-over from other donors' samples. Each CDR3 is given with its conserved first and last residue. A D gene is named only where the DNA matches it firmly. Not every row has a clone size; where given, it reads once, few, many or a size class.

TRBV10-3	TRBD1	TRBJ2-1	few	CAISRQGARNEQFF	TGTGCCATCAGTAGACAGGGGGCGCGAAATGAGCAGTTCTTC
TRBV6-2/TRBV6-3	NA	TRBJ1-2	few	CASGGRGYTF	TGTGCCAGCGGGGGGCGCGGCTACACCTTC
TRBV2	TRBD2	TRBJ2-5	NA	CASTPVSGANQETQYF	TGTGCCAGCACCCCCGTCAGCGGGGCTAACCAAGAGACCCAGTACTTC
TRBV18	NA	TRBJ2-5	few	CASSPQEYQETQYF	TGTGCCAGCTCACCACAGGAGTACCAAGAGACCCAGTACTTC
TRBV6-1	NA	TRBJ1-5	NA	CASSEAPPSLLDYNQPQHF	TGTGCCAGCAGTGAAGCCCCTCCCAGCCTCCTGGACTACAATCAGCCCCAGCATTTT
TRBV18	NA	TRBJ1-1	few	CASSPQGSNPEAFF	TGTGCCAGCTCACCACAGGGGTCAAATCCTGAAGCTTTCTTT
TRBV5-1	TRBD1	TRBJ1-1	NA	CASRGGRGTTEAFF	TGCGCCAGCAGAGGGGGCAGGGGAACTACTGAAGCTTTCTTT
TRBV7-2	TRBD1	TRBJ1-2	NA	CASSLEGGLHNYGYTF	TGTGCCAGCAGCTTAGAAGGGGGCTTACATAACTATGGCTACACCTTC
TRBV20-1	NA	TRBJ1-4	many	CSARTATNEKLFF	TGCAGTGCTAGAACAGCAACTAATGAAAAACTGTTTTTT
TRBV5-1	TRBD1	TRBJ2-3	few	CASSFFGQGSTDTQYF	TGCGCCAGCAGCTTCTTCGGACAGGGCAGCACAGATACGCAGTATTTT
TRBV14	NA	TRBJ2-7	few	CASSRTDRAAYEQYF	TGTGCCAGCAGCCGAACAGACCGGGCCGCCTACGAGCAGTACTTC
TRBV15	NA	TRBJ1-1	NA	CATSRGVSGGNTEAFF	TGTGCCACCAGCAGAGGAGTATCGGGAGGAAACACTGAAGCTTTCTTT
TRBV18	TRBD1	TRBJ2-3	many	CASSPTGSTDTQYF	TGTGCCAGCAGTCCGACAGGGTCCACAGATACGCAGTATTTT
TRBV6-5	NA	TRBJ1-1	many	CASSYRTMNTEAFF	TGTGCCAGCAGCTACCGAACAATGAACACTGAAGCTTTCTTT
TRBV6-5	NA	TRBJ2-6	many	CASRVGGAGANVLTF	TGTGCCAGCAGGGTGGGGGGAGCCGGGGCCAACGTCCTGACTTTC
TRBV12-3/TRBV12-4	NA	TRBJ2-7	few	CASRNQGSYEQYF	TGTGCCAGCAGAAACCAGGGTTCCTACGAGCAGTACTTC
TRBV3-1	NA	TRBJ1-1	few	CASSQDSGHTEAFF	TGTGCCAGCAGCCAAGACTCCGGCCACACTGAAGCTTTCTTT
TRBV10-3	NA	TRBJ1-3	many	CAISESGGPGNTIYF	TGTGCCATCAGTGAGTCTGGAGGCCCTGGAAACACCATATATTTT
TRBV7-2	TRBD1	TRBJ2-5	NA	CASSYRPTPGQTYRETQYF	TGTGCCAGCAGCTACCGACCGACACCGGGACAGACCTATCGTGAGACCCAGTACTTC
TRBV4-1	TRBD1	TRBJ1-1	few	CASSHRTLNRGGTEAFF	TGCGCCAGCAGCCACCGGACCCTTAACAGGGGAGGGACTGAAGCTTTCTTT
TRBV13	TRBD1	TRBJ1-2	NA	CASSRWDRGRNYGYTF	TGTGCCAGCAGCCGATGGGACAGGGGGCGCAACTATGGCTACACCTTC
TRBV5-8	TRBD2	TRBJ2-1	few	CASSKGLENHEQFF	TGTGCCAGCAGCAAGGGACTAGAAAACCATGAGCAGTTCTTC
TRBV18	NA	TRBJ1-1	many	CASSSGPNTEAFF	TGTGCCAGCTCCTCCGGACCGAACACTGAAGCTTTCTTT
TRBV19	TRBD1	TRBJ1-2	many	CASRFTEGARGYTF	TGTGCCAGTAGGTTCACGGAGGGGGCGCGCGGCTACACCTTC
TRBV6-5	TRBD1	TRBJ1-5	many	CASSYSAQGGQPQHF	TGTGCCAGCAGTTACTCAGCCCAGGGGGGTCAGCCCCAGCATTTT
TRBV3-1	NA	TRBJ2-5	NA	CASSPSMVETQYF	TGTGCCAGCAGCCCTTCCATGGTAGAGACCCAGTACTTC
TRBV6-5	NA	TRBJ2-7	many	CASSQLGRAEQYF	TGTGCCAGCAGTCAACTGGGTCGGGCCGAGCAGTACTTC
TRBV9	NA	TRBJ1-3	few	CASSGGHPGNTIYF	TGTGCCAGCAGCGGGGGACATCCTGGAAACACCATATATTTT
TRBV29-1	NA	TRBJ1-1	many	CSVAQGLTEAFF	TGCAGCGTTGCCCAGGGTTTGACTGAAGCTTTCTTT
TRBV5-1	NA	TRBJ2-3	NA	CASSLVSRSTDTQYF	TGCGCCAGCAGCTTGGTGTCGAGGAGCACAGATACGCAGTATTTT
TRBV5-1	NA	TRBJ1-1	NA	CASSLTGPGEAFF	TGCGCCAGCAGCTTAACAGGGCCGGGGGAAGCTTTCTTT
TRBV13	NA	TRBJ1-6	many	CASSPDYNSPLHF	TGTGCCAGCAGCCCGGACTATAATTCACCCCTCCACTTT
TRBV20-1	TRBD1	TRBJ2-7	few	CSVLTIPGQGHEQYF	TGCAGTGTTCTAACCATTCCGGGACAGGGACACGAGCAGTACTTC
TRBV9	NA	TRBJ2-3	many	CASSPSPGAKGDTQYF	TGTGCCAGCAGCCCTTCTCCGGGGGCCAAGGGAGATACGCAGTATTTT
TRBV2	NA	TRBJ2-6	many	CASNIGGHGANVLTF	TGTGCCAGCAATATCGGGGGGCATGGGGCCAACGTCCTGACTTTC
TRBV6-1	NA	TRBJ1-5	many	CASSGPNSNQPQHF	TGTGCCAGCAGTGGCCCGAATAGCAATCAGCCCCAGCATTTT
TRBV6-6	TRBD1	TRBJ1-5	few	CASSFGQVSGQPQHF	TGTGCCAGCAGTTTCGGACAGGTCTCAGGTCAGCCCCAGCATTTT
TRBV28	NA	TRBJ2-7	many	CASRPYEQYF	TGTGCCAGCAGGCCCTACGAGCAGTACTTC
TRBV20-1	TRBD1	TRBJ2-7	few	CSARQGEHEQYF	TGCAGTGCTAGACAGGGGGAACACGAGCAGTACTTC
TRBV3-1	TRBD1	TRBJ1-2	many	CASSQLDRGRSGYTF	TGTGCCAGCAGCCAGTTGGACAGGGGCCGTAGCGGCTACACCTTC